These 20 T cell receptor beta chains were all obtained from the same sample, sequenced in a study of T cell repertoires in cytomegalovirus infection. TCRdb itself ran the reads through MiXCR, one entry per CDR3 protein. The repertoire holds about 400,000 distinct CDR3 sequences, with about a sixth as singletons. The material sequenced was PBMCs. Every receptor here comes from a human donor in good health (CMV status not recorded). Some clones in this sample may be carry-over from other donors' samples.

This sequence joins TRBV12-5 and TRBJ2-3; the match to TRBD1 covers 7 bases. V shed 5 bases, J shed 7 bases, and the junction held 6 bases outside the gene matches. Germline V gene sequence: CDR1 LGHNT, CDR2 FRNRAP. The length of the CDR3 is 13 residues. CDR3 sequence reads: CASGTGQAYTQYF. The CDR3 DNA is TGTGCTAGTGGTACCGGACAGGCGTATACGCAGTATTTT. Based on the CDR3 plus reference TRBV12-5 and TRBJ2-3, the full variable domain is DARVTQTPRHKVTEMGQEVTMRCQPILGHNTVFWYRQTMMQGLELLAYFRNRAPLDDSGMPKDRFSAEMPDATLATLKIQPSEPRDSAVYFCASGTGQAYTQYFGPGTRLTVL.

This clonotype showed up just a few times. The J gene is TRBJ2-6, the V gene TRBV2, with D possibly TRBD1 on 6 matching bases. Trimming left V 5 bases short and J 0 bases short, with 11 bases between. The CDR3 totals 16 residues. Germline V gene lookup returns CDR1 SNHLY and CDR2 FYNNEI. The CDR3 region has the DNA TGTGCCAGCAGTAGGGACACCTTCTCTGGGGCCAACGTCCTGACTTTC. As protein: CASSRDTFSGANVLTF. Full variable domain (rest looked up from reference TRBV2 and TRBJ2-6): EPEVTQTPSHQVTQMGQEVILRCVPISNHLYFYWYRQILGQKVEFLVSFYNNEISEKSEIFDDQFSVERPDGSNFTLKIRSTKLEDSAMYFCASSRDTFSGANVLTFGAGSRLTVL.

As DNA, the CDR3 is TGTGCCAGCGCTGGGACACAAACCTCTGGGGCCAACGTCCTGACTTTC. This gives the protein CASAGTQTSGANVLTF. This chain links TRBV12-3 or TRBV12-4 with TRBJ2-6; D may be TRBD1 (6 bases). CDR3 length: 16 amino acids. The V gene lost 8 bases and the J gene lost 0 bases, with 14 bases spanning the gap.

This clonotype has a count of ten or more. This chain uses TRBV7-2 with TRBJ2-1, with unresolved D. V lost 4 bases and J lost 5, with 9 bases in between. The CDR3 has 13 residues. Germline V gene sequence: CDR1 SGHTA, CDR2 FQGNSA. The CDR3 loop is CASSYTRDNEQFF. CDR3 DNA: TGTGCCAGCAGCTACACTCGGGACAATGAGCAGTTCTTC.

This clonotype showed up just once. The V gene is TRBV6-2 or TRBV6-3, the J gene TRBJ2-3, with TRBD2 identical over 11 bases. The CDR3 is 16 amino acids. Looked up from germline, CDR1 is MNHEY and CDR2 is SVGEGT. V was clipped by 2 bases and J by 3 bases; unmatched bases: 4. The CDR3 loop reads CASSYLRLAGTDTQYF. CDR3 DNA sequence: TGTGCCAGCAGTTACCTACGACTAGCGGGAACAGATACGCAGTATTTT.

The genes are TRBV20-1 and TRBJ2-2; D gene uncertain. CDR3 length equals 12 residues. Germline CDR1 and CDR2: DFQATT and SNEGSKA (reference sequence). The germline V and J ends were trimmed by 2 bases and 4 bases, with 5 bases remaining between them. CDR3 in amino acids: CSARSLTGELFF. The CDR3 bases are TGCAGTGCTAGATCACTCACCGGGGAGCTGTTTTTT.

The rearrangement joins TRBV2 to TRBJ2-7; D is undetermined. This CDR3 comprises 14 residues. V was pared by 1 base and J by 3 bases, with 10 bases between. The germline V gene encodes CDR1 SNHLY and CDR2 FYNNEI. In DNA form, the CDR3 reads TGTGCCAGCAGTGAAGAGGCAGACGACTACGAGCAGTACTTC. As protein: CASSEEADDYEQYF.

The rearrangement uses TRBV28 and TRBJ1-5; 10 bases match TRBD1. Germline CDR1 MDHEN, CDR2 SYDVKM. Losses at the gene ends were 10 bases for V and 1 base for J; bases not matched to a gene: 10. The CDR3 runs to 16 residues. In nucleotides, the CDR3 is TGTGCCATCGACAGGGGGCAGAGTGGGAGCAATCAGCCCCAGCATTTT. This translates into CAIDRGQSGSNQPQHF. Filled out from reference TRBV28 and TRBJ1-5, the complete variable domain reads DVKVTQSSRYLVKRTGEKVFLECVQDMDHENMFWYRQDPGLGLRLIYFSYDVKMKEKGDIPEGYSVSREKKERFSLILESASTNQTSMYLCAIDRGQSGSNQPQHFGDGTRLSIL.

This clonotype was detected a few times. The chain carries TRBV5-1 and TRBJ2-5; D remains ambiguous. V was cut by 0 bases and J by 7 bases, with 16 bases left in between. The CDR3 length is 15 residues. CDR1 is SGHRS, CDR2 YFSETQ, per germline. The CDR3 protein is CASSLGGARGGTQYF. The CDR3 DNA follows: TGCGCCAGCAGCTTGGGAGGTGCTAGAGGTGGGACCCAGTACTTC.

This chain connects TRBV20-1 to TRBJ1-1; D is unresolved. Germline V gene data show CDR1 as DFQATT and CDR2 as SNEGSKA (reference sequence). The CDR3 runs 14 residues. Trimming left V 5 bases short and J 4 bases short, with 17 bases between. The CDR3 loop is CSAQTRIRGTEAFF. For the CDR3, the DNA is TGCAGTGCTCAAACACGCATCCGGGGCACTGAAGCTTTCTTT.

In this sample, this clonotype turned up many times. The chain combines TRBV6-2 or TRBV6-3 with TRBJ1-1, with no clear D. Germline CDR1 is MNHEY and CDR2 is SVGEGT. The CDR3 loop spans 16 amino acids. Between the trimmed V and J ends, which lost 3 bases and 1 base, there was a span of 15 bases. The DNA for the CDR3 is TGTGCCAGCAGTTATGTCCGACGGCGGGGGAACACTGAAGCTTTCTTT. It codes for CASSYVRRRGNTEAFF.

The chain recombines TRBV29-1 with TRBJ2-5; either TRBD1 or TRBD2 may fit D (5 bases each). CDR1 SQVTM and CDR2 ANQGSEA come from the germline V gene. V was shortened by 5 bases and J by 5 bases, with 9 bases between the two germline ends. The CDR3 totals 11 residues. The CDR3 here is CSVWDRETQYF. The CDR3 DNA is TGCAGCGTTTGGGACCGGGAGACCCAGTACTTC.

This clonotype was recorded at least ten times. The chain carries TRBV7-2 and TRBJ2-3; no clear D gene. V shed 3 bases and J shed 5 bases, with 9 bases lying between them. Germline V gives CDR1 SGHTA, CDR2 FQGNSA. The CDR3 covers 13 residues. The CDR3 here is CASSFLLGDTQYF. CDR3 in DNA: TGTGCCAGCAGCTTCCTTTTAGGAGATACGCAGTATTTT.

This clonotype came up a few times. The CDR3 DNA is TGCGCCAGCAGCGTTGATCCGAACACTGAAGCTTTCTTT. This sequence encodes CASSVDPNTEAFF. The chain couples TRBV10-2 to TRBJ1-1; D gene ambiguous. The germline V gene has CDR1 WSHSY and CDR2 SAAADI. This CDR3 spans 13 amino acids. V lost 6 bases to trimming and J lost 1 base, with 9 bases between them.

The chain recombines TRBV23-1 with TRBJ2-1; the D gene is possibly TRBD2 (6 bases). TRBV23-1 is filed as an ORF, its function uncertain. The CDR3 covers 15 residues. V was clipped by 2 bases and J by 3 bases, with 11 bases between them. The CDR3 sequence: CASSQVRDFYNEQFF. The CDR3 nucleotides read TGCGCCAGCAGTCAAGTCCGGGACTTCTACAATGAGCAGTTCTTC.

This clonotype was picked up many times. The rearrangement links TRBV7-8 to TRBJ1-2; D may be TRBD1 (6 bases). Germline CDR1 reads SGHVS; CDR2 reads FQNEAQ. The CDR3 has 15 residues. Deletions cut 5 bases from V and 0 bases from J, with 13 bases between. CDR3 region: CASSPKGTPNYGYTF. CDR3 sequence (DNA): TGTGCCAGCAGCCCAAAAGGGACACCTAACTATGGCTACACCTTC.

This clonotype was seen at least ten times. The chain carries TRBV7-2 and TRBJ2-7; a weak D match, TRBD2 (5 bases). The V end was cut by 3 bases, the J end by 10 bases, with 10 bases between. Germline V lookup: CDR1 SGHTA, CDR2 FQGNSA. CDR3 size: 11 residues. CDR3 sequence: CASSFGGPQYF. The CDR3 DNA sequence: TGTGCCAGCAGCTTTGGCGGGCCTCAGTACTTC.

The chain employs TRBV2 and TRBJ2-1; TRBD2 agrees at 9 bases. Per the germline V gene, CDR1 is SNHLY and CDR2 is FYNNEI. The V and J ends lost 6 bases and 14 bases, in that order; junction bases with no gene match: 11. The CDR3 covers 13 residues. CDR3 DNA sequence: TGTGCCAGCAGCATAGTGGCGGGAGGGCAGAAGTTCTTC. It yields the protein CASSIVAGGQKFF.

This clonotype was observed many times. The chain employs TRBV4-3 and TRBJ1-3; D gene ambiguous. The CDR3 length is 16 residues. Per the germline V gene, CDR1 is LGHNA and CDR2 is YSLEER. V lost 5 bases and J lost 0, with 14 bases in between. The CDR3 DNA sequence: TGCGCCAGCAGCGAGGATCTACGGCTCTCTGGAAACACCATATATTTT. Translated, it gives CASSEDLRLSGNTIYF.

This clonotype was found a few times. This rearrangement joins TRBV19 to TRBJ1-2; D not certain. Germline V CDR1 and CDR2: LNHDA, SQIVND (reference sequence). CDR3 size: 17 residues. V was shortened by 3 bases and J by 4 bases, with 21 bases between the two germline ends. The chain's CDR3 is CASSILPPSESGYGYTF. The DNA of the CDR3 is TGTGCCAGTAGTATTCTCCCCCCGTCAGAATCCGGCTATGGCTACACCTTC.